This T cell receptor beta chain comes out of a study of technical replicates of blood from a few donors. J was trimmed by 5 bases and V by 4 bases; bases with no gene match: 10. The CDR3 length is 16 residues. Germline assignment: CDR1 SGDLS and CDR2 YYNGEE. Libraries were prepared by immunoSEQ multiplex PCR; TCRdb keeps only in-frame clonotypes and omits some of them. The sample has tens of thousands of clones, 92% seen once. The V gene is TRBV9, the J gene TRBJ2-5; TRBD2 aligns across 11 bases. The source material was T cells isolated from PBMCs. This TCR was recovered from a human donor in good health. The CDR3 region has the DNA TGTGCCAGCAGCATCCGTAGCGGGGGGGCAGGTGAGACCCAGTACTTC. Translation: CASSIRSGGAGETQYF.